This T cell receptor beta chain was profiled in a study of blood T cell repertoires in COVID-19. Overall study context: The samples span acute and convalescent COVID-19 from the United States, Italy and Spain. The analysed material was cDNA or gDNA that came from T cells, B-cell-depleted T cells, or PBMCs.

CDR3 length: 15 amino acids. After removal of 0 bases from V and 2 bases from J, the junction contained 2 bases not matched to a gene. Germline V gives CDR1 WNHNN, CDR2 SYGVQD (reference sequence). This table comes from immunoSEQ multiplex PCR, and its TCRdb copy is limited to in-frame clones, with some not included. Among 200,000 to 250,000 clones listed, roughly 94% were seen once. This clonotype originated in a man under 40 with acute or convalescent COVID-19. The sample taken for sequencing was peripheral blood. This chain links TRBV10-1 with TRBJ2-5; 8 positions match TRBD2. DNA for the CDR3: TGCGCCAGCAGTGAGTCCACTAGCGGACAAGAGACCCAGTACTTC. It yields the protein CASSESTSGQETQYF.